This is a list of T cell receptor beta chains from one sample in a study of esophageal squamous cell carcinoma under preoperative chemotherapy. One entry per CDR3 protein results from TCRdb running MiXCR on the PCR reads. The sample shows about 30,000 distinct CDR3 sequences, roughly 50% of them seen only once. The specimen was obtained from a patient given preoperative chemotherapy. The source is a human donor with esophageal squamous cell carcinoma. The donor label of this sample is uncertain. CDR3s include the opening cysteine and the closing phenylalanine or tryptophan. The D gene is left open where the match is weak. The size entry is marked missing in some rows and otherwise reads once, few, many or a size class.

CASSFDSVSKAFF,TGTGCCAGCAGCTTTGACAGCGTAAGCAAAGCTTTCTTT,many,.,TRBV7-3,TRBJ1-1
CASSYSPGTDTQYF,TGTGCCAGCAGTTACTCGCCCGGGACAGATACGCAGTATTTT,few,.,TRBV6-5,TRBJ2-3
CASSYFGGDTDTQYF,TGTGCCAGCAGTTACTTCGGGGGGGATACAGATACGCAGTATTTT,.,TRBD2,TRBV6-5,TRBJ2-3
CASRELWLSATNMQYF,TGTGCCAGCCGCGAATTGTGGCTAAGCGCCACAAACATGCAGTATTTC,.,.,TRBV6-1,TRBJ2-3
CASTHGGETQYF,TGTGCCAGCACCCATGGGGGGGAGACCCAGTACTTC,many,.,TRBV6-2/TRBV6-3,TRBJ2-5
CACALLAGRNADTQYF,TGTGCCTGCGCGCTCCTAGCGGGACGCAACGCAGATACCCAGTATTTC,once,TRBD2,TRBV11-3,TRBJ2-3
CASSLEGTVSTGELYF,TGTGCCAGCAGCTTAGAGGGGACTGTGAGCACCGGGGAGCTGTATTTT,.,.,TRBV7-6,TRBJ2-2
CASSATGASIKETQYF,TGTGCCAGCAGCGCCACCGGGGCCTCAATTAAGGAGACCCAGTATTTC,.,.,TRBV7-3,TRBJ2-3
CASRGTGAPNTGAQYF,TGTGCCAGTCGGGGGACAGGGGCCCCGAACACAGGGGCGCAGTATTTT,.,TRBD1,TRBV12-3/TRBV12-4,TRBJ2-3
CASTPLRGGETQYF,TGTGCCAGCACCCCCCTGAGGGGTGGGGAGACCCAGTACTTC,.,.,TRBV7-6,TRBJ2-5
CASSLVGAGNEQFF,TGTGCCAGCAGCTTAGTCGGGGCAGGGAATGAGCAGTTCTTC,.,.,TRBV7-6,TRBJ2-1
CACTCAGDQNIQYF,TGTGCGTGTACCTGCGCCGGGGACCAAAACATCCAGTACTTC,once,.,TRBV12-3/TRBV12-4,TRBJ2-5
CASSHFQETQYF,TGTGCCAGCTCACATTTCCAAGAGACCCAGTACTTC,few,.,TRBV18,TRBJ2-5
CASSWVAGLLDTQYF,TGTGCCAGCAGTTGGGTAGCGGGACTACTAGATACGCAGTATTTT,few,TRBD2,TRBV28,TRBJ2-3
CASSRGQGRDEEIQYF,TGTGCCAGCAGCCGAGGGCAGGGGCGAGACGAAGAGATTCAGTACTTC,.,.,TRBV7-2,TRBJ2-4
CASSLAGARGENIQYF,TGTGCCAGCAGCTTAGCCGGGGCCCGGGGGGAGAACATCCAGTACTTC,.,TRBD2,TRBV7-2,TRBJ2-4